Listed below are T cell receptor beta chains from one sample, sequenced in a study of T cells in Graves' hyperthyroidism and ophthalmopathy. TCRdb ran MiXCR on the multiplex PCR reads and lists one entry per CDR3 protein. The table has about 840,000 distinct CDR3 sequences, about 38% seen once; the top ten hold 7.5% to 9.5%. The sample comprised blood. The receptor set was obtained from a man aged 18 to 29 with Graves' hyperthyroidism. The CDR3 runs from the conserved cysteine through the conserved F or W. The D gene is left open where the match is weak. Size values are once, few and many counts, or a class for expanded clones, and some rows have none.

v_gene	abundance	d_gene	j_gene	CDR3nt	CDR3aa
TRBV5-1	.	.	TRBJ2-2	TGCGCCAGCGGGGTTAGCGGGAACACCGGGGAGCTGTTTTTT	CASGVSGNTGELFF
TRBV6-1	.	.	TRBJ2-7	TGTGCCAGCAGTAATCCCTCGAGGGGAAGGCACGAGCAGTACTTC	CASSNPSRGRHEQYF
TRBV5-5	.	TRBD1	TRBJ2-7	TGTGCTTCGGACAGGCCCTACGAGCAGTACTTC	CASDRPYEQYF
TRBV7-2	.	TRBD2	TRBJ2-5	TGTGCCAGCAGCGTGGGACTAGCGGCCCGAGAGACCCAGTACTTC	CASSVGLAARETQYF
TRBV6-1	.	.	TRBJ1-5	TGTGCCAGCAGGAAAGGGAGCGGAGGGGTCGACAATCAGCCCCAGCATTTT	CASRKGSGGVDNQPQHF
TRBV19	many	.	TRBJ1-1	TGTGCCAGTAGATCCGGGATCACTCTCGGTTCCACTGAAGCTTTCTTT	CASRSGITLGSTEAFF
TRBV2	once	.	TRBJ1-2	TGTGCCAGCTCACAAACAGGGTTCTATGGCTACACCTTC	CASSQTGFYGYTF
TRBV7-9	few	TRBD1	TRBJ1-1	TGTGCCAGCAGCTCGGGCAAGGGGGCGCTTGCTTTCTTT	CASSSGKGALAFF
TRBV7-9	.	.	TRBJ1-1	TGTGCCAGCAGCTCCGTGGGCAGGGGCGTCGACACTGAAGCTTTCTTT	CASSSVGRGVDTEAFF
TRBV9	many	TRBD1	TRBJ2-7	TGTGCCAGCACCCGTTCGGGACAGGGGGCACAGTACGAGCAGTACTTC	CASTRSGQGAQYEQYF
TRBV15	.	.	TRBJ2-7	TGTGCCACCAGCAGAGGCGGGGAGCAGTACTTC	CATSRGGEQYF
TRBV7-2	many	.	TRBJ1-1	TGTGCCAGCAGCTCCTTAGTGAGCACTGAAGCTTTCTTT	CASSSLVSTEAFF
TRBV7-8	many	.	TRBJ2-6	TGTGCCAGCAGCTTTTTCCGGGGCAACGGGGCCAACGTCCTGACTTTC	CASSFFRGNGANVLTF
TRBV7-2	.	.	TRBJ1-6	TGTGCCAGCAGCTTATCTATGGGGGATTATAATTCACCCCTCCACTTT	CASSLSMGDYNSPLHF
TRBV16	.	.	TRBJ2-7	TGTGCCAGCAGCCAATTTCAGTTTAGCCCCTACGAGCAGTACTTC	CASSQFQFSPYEQYF
TRBV25-1	.	TRBD1	TRBJ1-2	TGTGCCCGCACCCGGGACAGTCCAGGATATGGCTACACCTTC	CARTRDSPGYGYTF
TRBV9	.	.	TRBJ2-7	TGTGCCAGCAGCCCCCCGGTTGGCTCTTCCTACGAGCAGTACTTC	CASSPPVGSSYEQYF
TRBV7-2	.	.	TRBJ1-4	TGTGCCAGCACGAGACTCGGGACAACTAATGAAAAACTGTTTTTT	CASTRLGTTNEKLFF
TRBV29-1	.	TRBD1	TRBJ1-2	TGCAGCGTTGATGGGACAGGGGGCTACACCTTC	CSVDGTGGYTF
TRBV25-1	.	TRBD1	TRBJ2-7	TGTGCCAGCAGTGTCGGGACAGGGGGCATCTACGAGCAGTACTTC	CASSVGTGGIYEQYF
TRBV15	.	.	TRBJ2-6	.	CATSTLCSVDEGANVLTF
TRBV7-2	few	.	TRBJ2-7	TGTGCCAGCAGCTTTGACACAGGGTACTACGAGCAGTACTTC	CASSFDTGYYEQYF
TRBV25-1	many	.	TRBJ2-7	TGTGCCACCCAGCAAAGCTCCTACGAGCAGTACTTC	CATQQSSYEQYF
TRBV5-1	.	.	TRBJ2-7	TGCGCCAGCAGCCTCGACACCTACTACGAGCAGTACTTC	CASSLDTYYEQYF
TRBV29-1	many	TRBD1	TRBJ1-1	TGCAGCGGAAACAGGGGATTGAACACTGAAGCTTTCTTT	CSGNRGLNTEAFF
TRBV11-1	.	.	TRBJ2-7	TGTGCCAGCAGCTTATTCCCCGTCTACGAGCAGTACTTC	CASSLFPVYEQYF
TRBV25-1	many	TRBD2	TRBJ2-5	TGTGCCAGCAGTCCCGGGCGGACTAGCGGGACGAGAGAGACCCAGTACTTC	CASSPGRTSGTRETQYF
TRBV24-1	.	TRBD1	TRBJ1-2	TGTGCCACCAGTGATCCGGGACAGGGGGCAAGTGGCTACACCTTC	CATSDPGQGASGYTF
TRBV11-2	.	.	TRBJ2-7	TGTGCCAGCAGTTTCGGGGGCACCACCTACGAGCAGTACTTC	CASSFGGTTYEQYF
TRBV5-1	.	TRBD2	TRBJ2-7	TGCGCCAGCAGCCCCCTAGCGGGAGTCGACGAGCAGTACTTC	CASSPLAGVDEQYF
TRBV29-1	.	.	TRBJ2-7	TGCAGCGTCAAAACCCTACAGGGAGAGGACGGGCAGTACTTC	CSVKTLQGEDGQYF
TRBV30	.	.	TRBJ2-2	TGTGCCTGGAGTTTACACGGGACCACCGGGGAGCTGTTTTTT	CAWSLHGTTGELFF
TRBV7-2	.	.	TRBJ2-6	TGTGCCAGCAGCTCCTCGAGGGCTGGGGCCAACGTCCTGACTTTC	CASSSSRAGANVLTF
TRBV7-6	.	.	TRBJ1-1	TGTGCCAGCAGCTTAGGGGGCCCTTATGAAGCTTTCTTT	CASSLGGPYEAFF
TRBV10-3	many	TRBD2	TRBJ2-7	TGTGCCTCGCAAGCGGGAGGGGACTACGAGCAGTACTTC	CASQAGGDYEQYF
TRBV5-4	.	.	TRBJ2-2	TGTGCCAGCAGCTTGGAATCCGGGGGGCTGTTTTTT	CASSLESGGLFF
TRBV7-2	.	.	TRBJ1-5	TGTGCCAGCGGGGCCGGGACCCCTAATCAGCCCCAGCATTTT	CASGAGTPNQPQHF
TRBV7-9	.	.	TRBJ1-6	TGTGCCAGCATTAAATCGGGGGGACCCCTCCACTTT	CASIKSGGPLHF
TRBV12-3/TRBV12-4	few	.	TRBJ1-6	TGTGCCAGCAGTGGGGGGCTAGGACCCCTCCACTTT	CASSGGLGPLHF
TRBV7-7	.	.	TRBJ2-5	TGTGCTAGCAGCTTAGTGATGGAGTCCGAGACCCAGTACTTC	CASSLVMESETQYF
TRBV2	.	.	TRBJ1-5	TGTGCCAGCTCACGGACGGAGAATAGCAATCAGCCCCAGCATTTT	CASSRTENSNQPQHF
TRBV15	.	.	TRBJ2-3	TGTGCCACCAGCATCGGGAGACCCCCAGATACGCAGTATTTT	CATSIGRPPDTQYF
TRBV12-3/TRBV12-4	many	.	TRBJ2-5	TGTGCCAGCACCCCAAGACAGGCTCAAGAGACCCAGTACTTC	CASTPRQAQETQYF
TRBV7-8	.	.	TRBJ1-1	TGTGCCAGCAGCTCTAGAGCCTCCGGGGCCACTGAAGCTTTCTTT	CASSSRASGATEAFF
TRBV11-3	many	.	TRBJ1-5	TGTGCCAGCCTCAATCAGCCCCAGCATTTT	CASLNQPQHF